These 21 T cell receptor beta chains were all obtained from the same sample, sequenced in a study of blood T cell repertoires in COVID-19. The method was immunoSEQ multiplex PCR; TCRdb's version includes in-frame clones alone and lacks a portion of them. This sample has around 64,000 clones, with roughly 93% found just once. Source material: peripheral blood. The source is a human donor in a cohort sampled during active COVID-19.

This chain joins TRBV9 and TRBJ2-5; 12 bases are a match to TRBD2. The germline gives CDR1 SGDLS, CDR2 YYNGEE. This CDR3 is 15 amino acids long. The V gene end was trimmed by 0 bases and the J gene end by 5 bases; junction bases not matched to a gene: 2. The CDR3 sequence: CASSVGLAGGETQYF. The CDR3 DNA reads TGTGCCAGCAGCGTAGGCCTAGCGGGAGGGGAGACCCAGTACTTC.

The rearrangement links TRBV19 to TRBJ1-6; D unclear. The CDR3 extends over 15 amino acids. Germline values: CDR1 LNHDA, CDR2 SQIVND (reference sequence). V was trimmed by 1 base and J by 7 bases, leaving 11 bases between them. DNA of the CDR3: TGTGCCAGTAGTATAGCCTCGACTCGCAATTCACCCCTCCACTTT. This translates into CASSIASTRNSPLHF.

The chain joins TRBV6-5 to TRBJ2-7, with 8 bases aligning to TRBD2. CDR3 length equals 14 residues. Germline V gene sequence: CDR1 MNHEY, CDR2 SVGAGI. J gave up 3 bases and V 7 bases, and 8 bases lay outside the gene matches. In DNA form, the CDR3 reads TGTGCCAGCAAGGCATTTAGCGGGATCTACGAGCAGTACTTC. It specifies CASKAFSGIYEQYF.

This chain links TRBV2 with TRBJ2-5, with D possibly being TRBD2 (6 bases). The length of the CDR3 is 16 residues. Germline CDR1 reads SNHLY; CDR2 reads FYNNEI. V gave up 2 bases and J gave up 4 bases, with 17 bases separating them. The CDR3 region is CASSEPPGEAGETQYF. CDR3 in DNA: TGTGCCAGCAGTGAACCGCCGGGAGAAGCGGGAGAGACCCAGTACTTC.

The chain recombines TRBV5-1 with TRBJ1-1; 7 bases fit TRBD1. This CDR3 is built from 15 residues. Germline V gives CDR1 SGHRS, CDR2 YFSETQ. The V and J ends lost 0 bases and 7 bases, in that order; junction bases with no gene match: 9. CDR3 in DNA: TGCGCCAGCAGCTTGGCGGGAACAGGGGACGATGAAGCTTTCTTT. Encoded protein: CASSLAGTGDDEAFF.

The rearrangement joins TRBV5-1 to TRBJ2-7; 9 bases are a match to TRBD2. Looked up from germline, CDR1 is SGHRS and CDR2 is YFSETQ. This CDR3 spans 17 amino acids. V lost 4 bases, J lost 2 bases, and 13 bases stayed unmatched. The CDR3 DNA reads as TGCGCCAGCAGCCCGAGGGCTGCGGGAGGGGACCCCTACGAGCAGTACTTC. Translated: CASSPRAAGGDPYEQYF.

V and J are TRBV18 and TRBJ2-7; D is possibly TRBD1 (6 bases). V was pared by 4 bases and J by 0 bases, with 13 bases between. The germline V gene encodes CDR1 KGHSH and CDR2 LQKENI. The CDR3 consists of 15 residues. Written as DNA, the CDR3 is TGTGCCAGCTCACAGGGAACAGGGACCTCCTACGAGCAGTACTTC. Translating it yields CASSQGTGTSYEQYF.

Here the CDR3 reads CATSRDRLAGGENIQYF. The DNA of the CDR3 is TGTGCCACCAGCAGAGATAGACTAGCGGGAGGAGAAAACATTCAGTACTTC. This chain joins TRBV15 and TRBJ2-4, with 13 bases aligning to TRBD2. Trimming removed 0 bases from V and 5 bases from J; junction bases left unmatched: 4. Looked up from germline, CDR1 is LNHNV and CDR2 is YYDKDF (reference sequence). The CDR3 sequence is 17 residues long.

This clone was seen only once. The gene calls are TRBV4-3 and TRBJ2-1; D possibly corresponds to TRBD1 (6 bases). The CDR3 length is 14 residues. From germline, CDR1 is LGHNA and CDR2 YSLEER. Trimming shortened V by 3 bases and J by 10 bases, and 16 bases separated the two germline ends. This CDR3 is CASSQSGQSREQFF. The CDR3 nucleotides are TGCGCCAGCAGCCAGTCCGGACAGAGTCGGGAGCAGTTCTTC.

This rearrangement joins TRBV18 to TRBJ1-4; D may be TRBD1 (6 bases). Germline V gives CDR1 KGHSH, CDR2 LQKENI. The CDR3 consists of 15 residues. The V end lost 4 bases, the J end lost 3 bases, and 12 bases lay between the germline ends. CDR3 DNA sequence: TGTGCCAGCTCACTTGGACAGAACCCTAATGAAAAACTGTTTTTT. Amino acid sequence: CASSLGQNPNEKLFF.

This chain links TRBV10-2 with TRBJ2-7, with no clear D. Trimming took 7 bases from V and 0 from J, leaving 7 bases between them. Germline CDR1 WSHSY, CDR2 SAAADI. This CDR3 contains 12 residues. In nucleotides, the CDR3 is TGCGCCAGCAACGGCGGCTCCTACGAGCAGTACTTC. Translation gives CASNGGSYEQYF.

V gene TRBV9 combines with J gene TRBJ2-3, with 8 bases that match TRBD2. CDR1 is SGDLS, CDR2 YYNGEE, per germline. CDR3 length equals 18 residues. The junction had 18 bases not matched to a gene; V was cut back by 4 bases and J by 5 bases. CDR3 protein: CASSNQIASGLAGDTQYF. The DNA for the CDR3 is TGTGCCAGCAGCAATCAAATCGCCTCCGGACTAGCAGGAGATACGCAGTATTTT.

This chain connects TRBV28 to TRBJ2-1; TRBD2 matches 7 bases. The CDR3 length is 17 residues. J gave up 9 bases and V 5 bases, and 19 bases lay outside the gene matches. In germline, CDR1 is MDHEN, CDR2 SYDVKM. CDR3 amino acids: CASSPTTGLREYIEQFF. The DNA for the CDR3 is TGTGCCAGCAGTCCCACGACTGGTTTGCGGGAGTATATTGAGCAGTTCTTC.

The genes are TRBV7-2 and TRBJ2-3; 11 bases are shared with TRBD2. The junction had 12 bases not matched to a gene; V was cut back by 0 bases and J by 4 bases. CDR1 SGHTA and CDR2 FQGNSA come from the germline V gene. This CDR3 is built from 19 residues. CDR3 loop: CASSLAPGGASGRSDTQYF. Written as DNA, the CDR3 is TGTGCCAGCAGCTTAGCCCCGGGTGGGGCTAGCGGGAGGTCAGATACGCAGTATTTT.

The CDR3 spells CASSRSGSRLGNSPLHF. DNA of the CDR3: TGCGCCAGCAGCAGGAGTGGCTCCCGGCTCGGGAATTCACCCCTCCACTTT. V is TRBV4-3 and J is TRBJ1-6; D not resolved. V was cut by 5 bases and J by 7 bases, with 21 bases left in between. Germline CDR1 reads LGHNA; CDR2 reads YSLEER. The CDR3 has 17 amino acids.

The CDR3 nucleotides are TGTGCCAGCAGTTACTCGATGGGGACTAGCACAGATACGCAGTATTTT. This codes for CASSYSMGTSTDTQYF. The J gene is TRBJ2-3, the V gene TRBV6-5, with a weak D call TRBD2 (6 bases). The CDR3 totals 16 residues. The V gene lost 0 bases and the J gene lost 0 bases, with 10 bases spanning the gap. The germline V gene has CDR1 MNHEY and CDR2 SVGAGI.

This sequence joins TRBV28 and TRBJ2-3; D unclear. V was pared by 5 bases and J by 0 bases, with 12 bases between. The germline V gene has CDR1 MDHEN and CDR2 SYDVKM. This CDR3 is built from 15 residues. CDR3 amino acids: CASSPITPSTDTQYF. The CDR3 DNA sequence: TGTGCCAGCAGTCCCATAACACCTAGCACAGATACGCAGTATTTT. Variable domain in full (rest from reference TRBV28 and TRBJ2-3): DVKVTQSSRYLVKRTGEKVFLECVQDMDHENMFWYRQDPGLGLRLIYFSYDVKMKEKGDIPEGYSVSREKKERFSLILESASTNQTSMYLCASSPITPSTDTQYFGPGTRLTVL.

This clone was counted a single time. The CDR3 region is CASSLGGYNEQFF. CDR3 nucleotide sequence: TGTGCCAGCAGCTTGGGCGGGTACAATGAGCAGTTCTTC. The chain has TRBV5-4 and TRBJ2-1; weak D call: TRBD2 (5 bases). Looked up from germline, CDR1 is SGHNT and CDR2 is YYREEE (reference sequence). The CDR3 length is 13 residues. V gave up 0 bases and J gave up 4 bases, with 5 bases separating them. Based on the CDR3 plus reference TRBV5-4 and TRBJ2-1, the full variable domain is ETGVTQSPTHLIKTRGQQVTLRCSSQSGHNTVSWYQQALGQGPQFIFQYYREEENGRGNFPPRFSGLQFPNYSSELNVNALELDDSALYLCASSLGGYNEQFFGPGTRLTVL.

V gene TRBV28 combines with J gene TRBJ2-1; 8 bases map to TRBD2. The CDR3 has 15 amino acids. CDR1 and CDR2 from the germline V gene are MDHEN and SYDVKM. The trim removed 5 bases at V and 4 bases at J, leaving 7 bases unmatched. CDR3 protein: CASSPGTSGYNEQFF. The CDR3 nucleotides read TGTGCCAGCAGTCCCGGGACTAGTGGGTACAATGAGCAGTTCTTC.

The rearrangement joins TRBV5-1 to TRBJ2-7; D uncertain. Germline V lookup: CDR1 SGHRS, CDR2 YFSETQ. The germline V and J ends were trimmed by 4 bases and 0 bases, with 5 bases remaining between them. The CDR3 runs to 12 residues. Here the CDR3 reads CASSVSSYEQYF. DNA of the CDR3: TGCGCCAGCAGCGTTAGCTCCTACGAGCAGTACTTC.

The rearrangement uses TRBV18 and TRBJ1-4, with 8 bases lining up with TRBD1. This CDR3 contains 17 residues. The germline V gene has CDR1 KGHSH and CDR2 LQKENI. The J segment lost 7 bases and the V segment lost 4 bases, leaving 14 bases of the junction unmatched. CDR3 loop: CASSLPPAGGAPEKLFF. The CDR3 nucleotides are TGTGCCAGCTCACTACCCCCGGCAGGGGGCGCCCCTGAAAAACTGTTTTTT.